This T cell receptor beta chain appears in the sequencing data of a study of blood T cell repertoires in COVID-19. Produced via immunoSEQ multiplex PCR; TCRdb's table is partial and in-frame only. The sample has 150,000 to 200,000 clones, about 86% seen once. The V end was cut by 6 bases, the J end by 4 bases, with 19 bases between. Germline assignment: CDR1 SGHDT and CDR2 YYEEEE. This CDR3 spans 15 amino acids. The sequenced sample was peripheral blood. This receptor was obtained from a woman aged 70 to 79 with COVID-19, enrolled during active disease. The chain is built from TRBV5-6 and TRBJ1-2; D is perhaps TRBD1 (6 bases). For the CDR3, the DNA is TGTGCCAGCAACATAGACAGGACAGCATTCTATGGCTACACCTTC. This sequence encodes CASNIDRTAFYGYTF. Together with reference TRBV5-6 and TRBJ1-2, the CDR3 gives the full variable domain: DAGVTQSPTHLIKTRGQQVTLRCSPKSGHDTVSWYQQALGQGPQFIFQYYEEEERQRGNFPDRFSGHQFPNYSSELNVNALLLGDSALYLCASNIDRTAFYGYTFGSGTRLTVV.